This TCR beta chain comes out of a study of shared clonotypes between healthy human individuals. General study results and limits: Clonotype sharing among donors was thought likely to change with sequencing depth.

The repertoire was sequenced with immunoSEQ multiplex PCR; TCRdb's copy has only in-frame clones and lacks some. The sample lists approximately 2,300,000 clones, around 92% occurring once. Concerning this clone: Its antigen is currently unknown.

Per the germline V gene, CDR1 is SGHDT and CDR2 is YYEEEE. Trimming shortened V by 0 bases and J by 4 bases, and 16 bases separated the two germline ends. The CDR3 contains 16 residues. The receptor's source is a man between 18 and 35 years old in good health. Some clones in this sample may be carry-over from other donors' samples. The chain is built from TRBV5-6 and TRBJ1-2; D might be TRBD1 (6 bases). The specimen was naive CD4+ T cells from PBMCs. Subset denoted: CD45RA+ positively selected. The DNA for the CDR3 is TGTGCCAGCAGCTTGGGTTTGAGGGGGACATCCTATGGCTACACCTTC. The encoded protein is CASSLGLRGTSYGYTF.